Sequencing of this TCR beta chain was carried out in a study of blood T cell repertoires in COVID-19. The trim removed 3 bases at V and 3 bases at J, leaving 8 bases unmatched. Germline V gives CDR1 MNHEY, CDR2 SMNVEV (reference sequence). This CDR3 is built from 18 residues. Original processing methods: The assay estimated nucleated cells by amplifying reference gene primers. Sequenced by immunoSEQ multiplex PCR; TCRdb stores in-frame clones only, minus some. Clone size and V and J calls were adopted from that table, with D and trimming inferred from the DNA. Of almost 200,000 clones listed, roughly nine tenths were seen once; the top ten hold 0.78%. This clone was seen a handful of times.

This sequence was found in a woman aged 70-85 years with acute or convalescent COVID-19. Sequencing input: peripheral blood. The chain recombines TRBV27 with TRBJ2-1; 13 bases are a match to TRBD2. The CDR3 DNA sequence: TGTGCCAGCAGTTTGGTCTTGAGGACTAGCGGGAGCTACAATGAGCAGTTCTTC. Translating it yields CASSLVLRTSGSYNEQFF.